Shown below are 7 T cell receptor beta chains from a single sample sequenced in a study of blood T cells in healthy people across ages. A second about 7 to 12 cycle PCR used barcoded and J-beta primers. MiXCR, run by TCRdb on the 5' RACE reads, gives a single entry per CDR3 protein. The table lists about 1.6 million distinct CDR3 sequences, roughly 32% of them singletons. The sequencing sample was made of blood. The receptors shown here come from a woman aged 25-40 years in good health.

This chain uses TRBV14 with TRBJ2-7; no clear D. The CDR3 length is 13 residues. Between the trimmed V and J ends, which lost 2 bases and 2 bases, there was a span of 7 bases. CDR1 and CDR2 (germline): SGHDN, FVKESK. CDR3: CASSQPAPYEQYF. In DNA form, the CDR3 reads TGTGCCAGCAGCCAACCCGCCCCCTACGAGCAGTACTTC. Looking up the rest from reference TRBV14 and TRBJ2-7 gives the full variable domain: EAGVTQFPSHSVIEKGQTVTLRCDPISGHDNLYWYRRVMGKEIKFLLHFVKESKQDESGMPNNRFLAERTGGTYSTLKVQPAELEDSGVYFCASSQPAPYEQYFGPGTRLTVT.

The chain joins TRBV28 to TRBJ2-1, with D uncertain. This CDR3 has 14 amino acids. V lost 7 bases and J lost 9, with 19 bases in between. Germline CDR1 is MDHEN and CDR2 is SYDVKM. The CDR3 nucleotides read TGTGCCAGCACCACTGTGGGCGCCCTCGGTGAGCAGTTCTTC. Translating gives CASTTVGALGEQFF.

A note on this clonotype: This may come from a read error, since a much larger clone is one base off. The chain recombines TRBV5-1 with TRBJ2-7, with D hard to call. Trimming left V 4 bases short and J 0 bases short, with 14 bases between. This CDR3 comprises 15 residues. CDR1 and CDR2 from the germline V gene are SGHRS and YFSETQ. CDR3 region: CASSTGLTGSYEQYF. The CDR3 DNA reads TGCGCCAGCAGCACGGGTCTGACGGGCTCCTACGAGCAGTACTTC.

DNA of the CDR3: TGTGCCATCAGTAGCGGGGGGGCCTCGAATGAGCAGTTCTTC. Its translation: CAISSGGASNEQFF. The rearrangement links TRBV10-3 to TRBJ2-1, with TRBD2 identical over 10 bases. Germline V gene lookup returns CDR1 ENHRY and CDR2 SYGVKD. J was trimmed by 7 bases and V by 5 bases; bases with no gene match: 5. The CDR3 consists of 14 residues.

V and J are TRBV18 and TRBJ2-1; 11 bases line up with TRBD2. V shed 7 bases and J 3 bases; nucleotides not matched to a gene: 5. CDR1 and CDR2 (germline): KGHSH, LQKENI. The CDR3 length is 15 residues. Here the CDR3 DNA reads TGTGCCAGCTTCTCGGGACTAGCGGACTACAATGAGCAGTTCTTC. It codes for CASFSGLADYNEQFF.

This clonotype was seen a few times. The chain couples TRBV7-2 to TRBJ1-2, with D possibly matching TRBD1 (6 bases). Per the germline V gene, CDR1 is SGHTA and CDR2 is FQGNSA. This CDR3 spans 13 amino acids. V lost 6 bases and J 2 bases, leaving 10 bases between the germline ends. The CDR3 loop reads CASRWDTNYGYTF. DNA for the CDR3: TGTGCCAGCAGGTGGGACACCAACTATGGCTACACCTTC.

This chain connects TRBV30 to TRBJ1-3; D remains ambiguous. The CDR3 length is 14 residues. The germline gives CDR1 GTSNPN, CDR2 SVGIG (reference sequence). V was cut by 3 bases and J by 0 bases, with 9 bases left in between. The CDR3 coding sequence is TGTGCCTGGAGCGAGGGATACTCTGGAAACACCATATATTTT. It translates to CAWSEGYSGNTIYF.